There are a few counts of the clone carrying this T cell receptor beta chain. What it binds is unknown. This entry is derived from a study of early T cells in non-severe SARS-CoV-2 infection. Turning to the study itself: Bulk RNA taken from unsorted whole blood was sequenced, leaving chains unpaired. General study points: Reliance on VDJdb matching favored anti-spike CD8 responses; private and CD4 specificities were missed.

CDR3 size: 16 residues. Looked up from germline, CDR1 is SGHRS and CDR2 is YFSETQ. Trimming left V 1 base short and J 2 bases short, with 12 bases between. Individually, cDNA molecules had unique molecular identifiers attached to them. TCRdb recomputed calls from the 5' RACE reads with MiXCR, one row per CDR3 protein. Of 84,000 or so distinct CDR3 sequences listed, 14% are singletons. The sequence was obtained from an adult who was a healthcare worker with PCR-confirmed SARS-CoV-2 infection or an uninfected control (not recorded which). The sequenced sample consisted of whole blood. The rearrangement uses TRBV5-1 and TRBJ2-2; D is unresolved. The CDR3 DNA sequence: TGCGCCAGCAGCTTGTGGAGCAGTGATAACACCGGGGAGCTGTTTTTT. Amino acids: CASSLWSSDNTGELFF.